This T cell receptor beta chain was documented in a study of PD-L1 blockade in urothelial cancer. Time point of the sample: peripheral blood 6 weeks after treatment start. The count of this clone is one. The repertoire was sequenced with immunoSEQ multiplex PCR; TCRdb's copy has only in-frame clones and lacks some. The profile covers under 150,000 clones, with around nine tenths appearing a single time and under 2% taken by the ten largest. V was shortened by 2 bases and J by 4 bases, with 8 bases between the two germline ends. The CDR3 spans 13 residues. Germline CDR1 is KGHSH and CDR2 is LQKENI. This chain joins TRBV18 and TRBJ2-5; no firm D call. This TCR came from a man aged 60 to 75 with urothelial cancer. The input for sequencing was PBMCs, taken around atezolizumab (anti-PD-L1) treatment. CDR3 coding DNA: TGTGCCAGCTCACCAGACACGCGAGAGACCCAGTACTTC. It specifies CASSPDTRETQYF.